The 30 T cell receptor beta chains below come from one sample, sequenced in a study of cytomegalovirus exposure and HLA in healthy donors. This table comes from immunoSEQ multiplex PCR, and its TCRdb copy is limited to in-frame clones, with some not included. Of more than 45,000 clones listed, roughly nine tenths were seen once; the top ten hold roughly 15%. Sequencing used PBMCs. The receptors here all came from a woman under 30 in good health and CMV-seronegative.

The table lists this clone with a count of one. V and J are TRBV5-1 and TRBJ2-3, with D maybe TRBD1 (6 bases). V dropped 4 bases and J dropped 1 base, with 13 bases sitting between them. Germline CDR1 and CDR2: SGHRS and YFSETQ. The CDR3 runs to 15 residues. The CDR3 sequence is CASSKQGPGTDTQYF. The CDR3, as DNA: TGCGCCAGCAGCAAACAGGGTCCAGGCACAGATACGCAGTATTTT.

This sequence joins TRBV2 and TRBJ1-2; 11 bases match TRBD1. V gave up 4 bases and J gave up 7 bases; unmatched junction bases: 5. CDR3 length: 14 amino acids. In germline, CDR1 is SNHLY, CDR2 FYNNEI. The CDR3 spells CASSVGQGAGGYTF. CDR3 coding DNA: TGTGCCAGCAGTGTAGGACAGGGGGCGGGTGGCTACACCTTC.

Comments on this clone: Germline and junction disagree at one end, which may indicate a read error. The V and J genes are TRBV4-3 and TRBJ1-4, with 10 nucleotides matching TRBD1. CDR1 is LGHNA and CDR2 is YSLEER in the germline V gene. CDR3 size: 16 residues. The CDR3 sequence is CASSQNRGTGDENLFF. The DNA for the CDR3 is TGCGCCAGCAGCCAAAATCGCGGGACAGGGGATGAAAACCTGTTTTTT.

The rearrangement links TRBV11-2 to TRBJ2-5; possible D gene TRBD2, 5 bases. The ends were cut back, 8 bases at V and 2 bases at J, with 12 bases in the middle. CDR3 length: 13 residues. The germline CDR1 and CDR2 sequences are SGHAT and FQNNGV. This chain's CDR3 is CASGLTGQETQYF. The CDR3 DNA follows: TGTGCCAGCGGGTTGACGGGGCAAGAGACCCAGTACTTC.

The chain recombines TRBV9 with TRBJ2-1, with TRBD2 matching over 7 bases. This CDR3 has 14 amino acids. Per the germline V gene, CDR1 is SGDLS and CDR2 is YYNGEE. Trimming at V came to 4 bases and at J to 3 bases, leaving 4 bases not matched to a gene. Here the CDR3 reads CASSIRGVYNEQFF. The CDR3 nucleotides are TGTGCCAGCAGCATCCGGGGGGTCTACAATGAGCAGTTCTTC.

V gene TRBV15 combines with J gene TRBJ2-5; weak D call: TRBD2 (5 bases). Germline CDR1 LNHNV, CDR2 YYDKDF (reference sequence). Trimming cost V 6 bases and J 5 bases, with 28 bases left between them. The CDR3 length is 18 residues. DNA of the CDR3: TGTGCCACCAGTCACAAGAAGGAGGTATCCCCCAATATGGAGACCCAGTACTTC. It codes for CATSHKKEVSPNMETQYF. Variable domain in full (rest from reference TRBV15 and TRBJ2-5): DAMVIQNPRYQVTQFGKPVTLSCSQTLNHNVMYWYQQKSSQAPKLLFHYYDKDFNNEADTPDNFQSRRPNTSFCFLDIRSPGLGDTAMYLCATSHKKEVSPNMETQYFGPGTRLLVL.

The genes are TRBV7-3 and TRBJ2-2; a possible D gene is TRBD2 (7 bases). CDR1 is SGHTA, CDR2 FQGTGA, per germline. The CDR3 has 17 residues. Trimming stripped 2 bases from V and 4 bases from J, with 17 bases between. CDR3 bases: TGTGCCAGCAGCTTATCTTTAGGACTAGGGGGCACCGGGGAGCTGTTTTTT. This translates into CASSLSLGLGGTGELFF.

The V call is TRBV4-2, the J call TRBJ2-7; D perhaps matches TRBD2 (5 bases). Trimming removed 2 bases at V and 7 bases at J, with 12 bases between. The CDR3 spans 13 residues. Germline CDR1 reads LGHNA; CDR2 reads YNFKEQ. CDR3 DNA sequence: TGTGCCAGCAGCCAATCCCCTACGGGGGAGCAGTACTTC. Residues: CASSQSPTGEQYF.

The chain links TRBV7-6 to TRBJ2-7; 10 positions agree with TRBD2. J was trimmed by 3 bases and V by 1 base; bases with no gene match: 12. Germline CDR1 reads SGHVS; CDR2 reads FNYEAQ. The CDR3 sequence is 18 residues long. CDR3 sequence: CASSLVFGPGLADYEQYF. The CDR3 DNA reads TGTGCCAGCAGCTTAGTTTTTGGACCAGGACTAGCGGACTACGAGCAGTACTTC.

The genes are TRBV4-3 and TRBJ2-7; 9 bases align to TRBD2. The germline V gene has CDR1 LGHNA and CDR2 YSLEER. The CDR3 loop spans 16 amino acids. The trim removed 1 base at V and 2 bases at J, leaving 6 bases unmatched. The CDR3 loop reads CASSQGLGTSPYEQYF. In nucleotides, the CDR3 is TGCGCCAGCAGCCAAGGTCTCGGGACTAGCCCCTACGAGCAGTACTTC.

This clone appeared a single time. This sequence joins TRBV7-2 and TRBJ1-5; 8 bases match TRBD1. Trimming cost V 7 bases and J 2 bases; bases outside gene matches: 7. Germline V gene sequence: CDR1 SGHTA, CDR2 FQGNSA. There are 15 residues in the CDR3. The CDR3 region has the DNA TGTGCCAGCACCACCGGACAGGGTCGCAATCAGCCCCAGCATTTT. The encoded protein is CASTTGQGRNQPQHF.

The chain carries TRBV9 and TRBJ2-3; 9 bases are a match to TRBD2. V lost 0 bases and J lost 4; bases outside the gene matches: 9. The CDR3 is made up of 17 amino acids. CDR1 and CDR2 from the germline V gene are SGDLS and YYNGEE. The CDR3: CASSVGGGGGAADTQYF. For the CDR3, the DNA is TGTGCCAGCAGCGTAGGAGGCGGCGGGGGGGCGGCAGATACGCAGTATTTT.

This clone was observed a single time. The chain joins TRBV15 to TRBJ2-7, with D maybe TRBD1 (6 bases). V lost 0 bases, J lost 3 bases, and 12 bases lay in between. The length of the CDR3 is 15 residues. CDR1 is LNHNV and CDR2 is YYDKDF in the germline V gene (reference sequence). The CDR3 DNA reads TGTGCCACCAGCAGAGATCAACAGGGATTCTACGAGCAGTACTTC. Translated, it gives CATSRDQQGFYEQYF. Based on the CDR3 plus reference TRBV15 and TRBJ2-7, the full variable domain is DAMVIQNPRYQVTQFGKPVTLSCSQTLNHNVMYWYQQKSSQAPKLLFHYYDKDFNNEADTPDNFQSRRPNTSFCFLDIRSPGLGDTAMYLCATSRDQQGFYEQYFGPGTRLTVT.

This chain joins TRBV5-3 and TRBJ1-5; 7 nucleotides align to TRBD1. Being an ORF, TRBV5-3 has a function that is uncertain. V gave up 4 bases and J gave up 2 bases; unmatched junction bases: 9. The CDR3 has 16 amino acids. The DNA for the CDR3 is TGTGCCAGAAGCACCAAGACAGGGCACGGCAATCAGCCCCAGCATTTT. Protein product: CARSTKTGHGNQPQHF.

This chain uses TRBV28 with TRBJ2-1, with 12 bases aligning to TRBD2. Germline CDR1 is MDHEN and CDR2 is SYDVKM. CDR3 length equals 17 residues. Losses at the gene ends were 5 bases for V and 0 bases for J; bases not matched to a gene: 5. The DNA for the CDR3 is TGTGCCAGCAGTCTACCGACTAGCGGGAGCTCCTACAATGAGCAGTTCTTC. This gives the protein CASSLPTSGSSYNEQFF. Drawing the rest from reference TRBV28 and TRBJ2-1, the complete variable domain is DVKVTQSSRYLVKRTGEKVFLECVQDMDHENMFWYRQDPGLGLRLIYFSYDVKMKEKGDIPEGYSVSREKKERFSLILESASTNQTSMYLCASSLPTSGSSYNEQFFGPGTRLTVL.

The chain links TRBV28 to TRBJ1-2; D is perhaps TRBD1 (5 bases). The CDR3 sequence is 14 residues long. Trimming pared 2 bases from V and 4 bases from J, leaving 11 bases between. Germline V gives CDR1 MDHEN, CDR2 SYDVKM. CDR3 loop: CASSLHPQGYGYTF. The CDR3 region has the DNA TGTGCCAGCAGTTTACACCCCCAGGGCTATGGCTACACCTTC.

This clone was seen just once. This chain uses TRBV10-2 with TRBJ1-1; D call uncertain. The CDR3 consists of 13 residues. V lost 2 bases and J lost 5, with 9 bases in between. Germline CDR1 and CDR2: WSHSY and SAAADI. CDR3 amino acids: CASSEGSGTEAFF. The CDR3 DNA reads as TGCGCCAGCAGTGAGGGTTCGGGGACTGAAGCTTTCTTT.

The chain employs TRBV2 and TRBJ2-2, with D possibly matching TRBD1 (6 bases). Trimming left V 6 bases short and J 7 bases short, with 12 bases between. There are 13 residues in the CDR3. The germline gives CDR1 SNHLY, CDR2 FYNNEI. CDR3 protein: CASSTGQVGELFF. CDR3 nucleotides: TGTGCCAGCAGCACAGGGCAGGTCGGGGAGCTGTTTTTT.

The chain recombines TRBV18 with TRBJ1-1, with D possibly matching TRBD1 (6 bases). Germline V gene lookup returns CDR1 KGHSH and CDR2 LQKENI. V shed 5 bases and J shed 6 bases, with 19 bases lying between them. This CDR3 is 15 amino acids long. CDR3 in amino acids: CASSSANRARAEAFF. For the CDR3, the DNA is TGTGCCAGCTCATCGGCTAACAGGGCTCGCGCTGAAGCTTTCTTT.

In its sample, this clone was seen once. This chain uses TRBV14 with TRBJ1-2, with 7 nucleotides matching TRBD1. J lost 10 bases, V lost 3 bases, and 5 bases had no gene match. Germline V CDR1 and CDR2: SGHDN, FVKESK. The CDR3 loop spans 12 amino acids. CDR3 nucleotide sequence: TGTGCCAGCAGCCAGGACAGGACAACCTACACCTTC. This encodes CASSQDRTTYTF. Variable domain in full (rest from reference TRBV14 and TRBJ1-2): EAGVTQFPSHSVIEKGQTVTLRCDPISGHDNLYWYRRVMGKEIKFLLHFVKESKQDESGMPNNRFLAERTGGTYSTLKVQPAELEDSGVYFCASSQDRTTYTFGSGTRLTVV.

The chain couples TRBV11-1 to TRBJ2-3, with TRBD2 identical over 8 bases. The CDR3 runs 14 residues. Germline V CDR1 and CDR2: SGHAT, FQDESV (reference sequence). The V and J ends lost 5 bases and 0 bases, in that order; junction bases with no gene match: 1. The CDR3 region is CASSRGRSTDTQYF. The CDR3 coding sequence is TGTGCCAGCAGCCGCGGGAGGAGCACAGATACGCAGTATTTT.

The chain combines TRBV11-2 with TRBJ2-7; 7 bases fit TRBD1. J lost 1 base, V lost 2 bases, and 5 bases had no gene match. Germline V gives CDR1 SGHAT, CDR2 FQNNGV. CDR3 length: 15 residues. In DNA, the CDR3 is TGTGCCAGCAGCTTACACAGGGGACAGTCCTACGAGCAGTACTTC. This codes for CASSLHRGQSYEQYF.

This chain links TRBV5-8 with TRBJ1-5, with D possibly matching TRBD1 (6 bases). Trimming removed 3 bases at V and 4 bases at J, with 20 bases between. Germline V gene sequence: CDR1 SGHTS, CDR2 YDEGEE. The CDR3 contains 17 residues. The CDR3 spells CASSSYRDITLNQPQHF. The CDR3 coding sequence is TGTGCCAGCAGCTCATACCGGGACATTACCCTGAATCAGCCCCAGCATTTT.

CDR3 residues: CASSLVIQETQYF. DNA of the CDR3: TGTGCCAGCAGCTTGGTAATTCAAGAGACCCAGTACTTC. This chain connects TRBV5-6 to TRBJ2-5; D remains unclear. Germline V lookup: CDR1 SGHDT, CDR2 YYEEEE. V lost 0 bases, J lost 2 bases, and 5 bases lay in between. The CDR3 is 13 amino acids.

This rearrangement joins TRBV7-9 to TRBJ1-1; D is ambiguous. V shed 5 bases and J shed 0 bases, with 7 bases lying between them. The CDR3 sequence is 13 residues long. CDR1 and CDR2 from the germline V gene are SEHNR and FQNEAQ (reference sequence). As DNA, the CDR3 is TGTGCCAGCAGCGAGGCGGTGAACACTGAAGCTTTCTTT. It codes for CASSEAVNTEAFF.

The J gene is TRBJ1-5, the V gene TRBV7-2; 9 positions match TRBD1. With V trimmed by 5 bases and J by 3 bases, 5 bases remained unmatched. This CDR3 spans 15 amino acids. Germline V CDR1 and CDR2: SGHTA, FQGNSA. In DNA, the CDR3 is TGTGCCAGCAGCCAGACAGGGGGGTACAATCAGCCCCAGCATTTT. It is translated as CASSQTGGYNQPQHF.

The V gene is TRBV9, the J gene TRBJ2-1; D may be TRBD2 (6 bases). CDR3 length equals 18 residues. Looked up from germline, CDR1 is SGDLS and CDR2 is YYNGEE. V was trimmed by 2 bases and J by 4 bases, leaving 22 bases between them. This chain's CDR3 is CASSVGKETAGLYNEQFF. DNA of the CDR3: TGTGCCAGCAGCGTGGGGAAGGAAACGGCGGGACTTTACAATGAGCAGTTCTTC.

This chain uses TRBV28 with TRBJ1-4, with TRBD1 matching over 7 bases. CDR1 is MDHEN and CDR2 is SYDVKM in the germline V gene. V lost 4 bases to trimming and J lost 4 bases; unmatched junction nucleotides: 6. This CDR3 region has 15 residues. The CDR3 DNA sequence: TGTGCCAGCAGTTCTTCCGGGACAGATAATGAAAAACTGTTTTTT. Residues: CASSSSGTDNEKLFF.

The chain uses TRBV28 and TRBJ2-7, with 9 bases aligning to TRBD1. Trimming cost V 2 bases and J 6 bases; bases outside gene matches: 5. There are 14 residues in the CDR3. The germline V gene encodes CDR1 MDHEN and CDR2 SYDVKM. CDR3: CASSLERDRVEQYF. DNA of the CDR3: TGTGCCAGCAGTTTAGAAAGGGACAGGGTCGAGCAGTACTTC.

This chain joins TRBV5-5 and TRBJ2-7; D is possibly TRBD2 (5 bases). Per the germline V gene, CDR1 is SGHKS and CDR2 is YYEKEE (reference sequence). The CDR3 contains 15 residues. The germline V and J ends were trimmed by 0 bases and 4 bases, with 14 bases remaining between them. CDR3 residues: CASSLGTSFGYEQYF. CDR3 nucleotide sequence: TGTGCCAGCAGCTTGGGCACTAGTTTCGGATACGAGCAGTACTTC.